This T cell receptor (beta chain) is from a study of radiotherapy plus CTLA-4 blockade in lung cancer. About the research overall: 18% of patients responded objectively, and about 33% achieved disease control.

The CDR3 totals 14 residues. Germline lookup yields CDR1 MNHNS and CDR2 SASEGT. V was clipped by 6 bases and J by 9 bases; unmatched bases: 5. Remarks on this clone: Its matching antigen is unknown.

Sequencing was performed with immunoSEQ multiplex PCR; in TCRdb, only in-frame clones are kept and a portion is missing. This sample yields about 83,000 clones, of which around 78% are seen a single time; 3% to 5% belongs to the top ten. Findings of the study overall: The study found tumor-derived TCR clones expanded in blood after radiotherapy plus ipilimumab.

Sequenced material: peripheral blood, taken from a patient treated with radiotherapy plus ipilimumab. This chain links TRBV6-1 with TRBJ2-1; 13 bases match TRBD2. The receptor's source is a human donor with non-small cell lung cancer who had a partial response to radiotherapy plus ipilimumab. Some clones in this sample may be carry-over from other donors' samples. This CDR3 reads CASRTSGGASEQFF. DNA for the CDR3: TGTGCCAGCAGAACTAGCGGGGGGGCCTCTGAGCAGTTCTTC.